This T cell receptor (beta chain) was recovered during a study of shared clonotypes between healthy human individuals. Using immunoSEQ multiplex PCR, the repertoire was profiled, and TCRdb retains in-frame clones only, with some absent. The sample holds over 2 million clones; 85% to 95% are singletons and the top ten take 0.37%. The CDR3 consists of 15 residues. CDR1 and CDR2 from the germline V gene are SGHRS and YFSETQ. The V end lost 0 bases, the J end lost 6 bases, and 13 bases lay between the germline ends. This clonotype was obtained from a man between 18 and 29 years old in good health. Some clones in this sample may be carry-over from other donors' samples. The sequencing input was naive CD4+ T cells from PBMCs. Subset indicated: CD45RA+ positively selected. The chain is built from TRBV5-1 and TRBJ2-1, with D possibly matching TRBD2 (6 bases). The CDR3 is CASSLVAMGGNEQFF. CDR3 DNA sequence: TGCGCCAGCAGCTTGGTCGCCATGGGAGGCAATGAGCAGTTCTTC.